This TCR beta chain appears in the sequencing data of a study of blood T cell repertoires in COVID-19. Looking at the study overall: Sites across the United States, Italy and Spain contributed samples from acute and convalescent COVID-19. T cells, B-cell-depleted T cells, or PBMCs supplied cDNA or gDNA.

Germline loops: CDR1 SGHRS, CDR2 YFSETQ. The CDR3 totals 12 residues. V was cut by 2 bases and J by 2 bases, with 5 bases left in between. Per the original methods: Reference gene primer amplification yielded estimated nucleated cell counts. The repertoire was sequenced with immunoSEQ multiplex PCR; TCRdb's copy has only in-frame clones and lacks some. Clone size and V and J calls were adopted from that table, with D and trimming inferred from the DNA. In the table there are some 150,000 clones, 88% of which are singletons. The sequence was collected from a human donor in a cohort sampled during active COVID-19. J is TRBJ2-7 and V is TRBV5-1; D is ambiguous. The sequencing input was peripheral blood. CDR3 coding DNA: TGCGCCAGCAGCTTACAGCCCTACGAGCAGTACTTC. This sequence encodes CASSLQPYEQYF.